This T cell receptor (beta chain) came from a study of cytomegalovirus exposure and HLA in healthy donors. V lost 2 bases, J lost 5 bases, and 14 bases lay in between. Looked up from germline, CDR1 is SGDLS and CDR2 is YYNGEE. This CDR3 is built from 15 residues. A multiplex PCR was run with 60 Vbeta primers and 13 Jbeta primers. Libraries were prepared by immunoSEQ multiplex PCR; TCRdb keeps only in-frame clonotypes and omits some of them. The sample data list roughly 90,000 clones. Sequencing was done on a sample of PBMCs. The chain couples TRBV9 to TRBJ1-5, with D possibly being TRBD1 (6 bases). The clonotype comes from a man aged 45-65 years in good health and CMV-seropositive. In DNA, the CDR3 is TGTGCCAGCAGCGTCTCGTGGGGGCCAGATCAGCCCCAGCATTTT. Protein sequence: CASSVSWGPDQPQHF.